These 10 T cell receptor beta chains share one sample of origin, sequenced in a study of response to subunit inactivated influenza vaccine. TCRdb re-called the RT-PCR reads with MiXCR, one entry per CDR3 protein. The sample shows more than 600,000 distinct CDR3 sequences, 15% to 20% of them seen only once. The sequenced sample was PBMCs from blood, obtained 4 to 6 days after vaccination. These receptors came from a man between 50 and 59 years old who received an inactivated influenza vaccine.

In its sample, this clonotype was seen a few times. This chain joins TRBV12-3 or TRBV12-4 and TRBJ2-7; 13 positions agree with TRBD2. The V and J ends lost 6 bases and 4 bases, in that order; junction bases with no gene match: 6. This CDR3 is built from 15 residues. CDR3: CASRLGLAGPYEQYF. In DNA, the CDR3 is TGTGCCAGCAGGCTGGGACTAGCGGGACCTTACGAGCAGTACTTC.

The chain joins TRBV6-2 or TRBV6-3 to TRBJ1-1, with 9 positions matching TRBD1. Unmatched junction bases numbered 12, after V lost 8 bases and J lost 5 bases. Looked up from germline, CDR1 is MNHEY and CDR2 is SVGEGT. The CDR3 is made up of 15 amino acids. CDR3 coding DNA: TGTGCCAGCCGAACGAGGACAGGGGTTATAACTGAAGCTTTCTTT. Translated, it gives CASRTRTGVITEAFF.

This clonotype came up a few times. V is TRBV5-5 and J is TRBJ2-1; no clear D gene. The V gene's germline CDR1 is SGHKS and CDR2 YYEKEE (reference sequence). This CDR3 is built from 15 residues. V lost 0 bases, J lost 0 bases, and 7 bases lay in between. CDR3 protein: CASSLGILSYNEQFF. The CDR3 DNA follows: TGTGCCAGCAGCTTGGGCATACTCTCCTACAATGAGCAGTTCTTC.

The genes are TRBV30 and TRBJ1-1; 8 bases agree with TRBD1. The CDR3 is made up of 14 amino acids. Trimming took 4 bases from V and 0 from J; bases not matched to a gene: 4. Germline CDR1 reads GTSNPN; CDR2 reads SVGIG (reference sequence). The CDR3 DNA follows: TGTGCCTGGATAAAGGACAGGGTGAACACTGAAGCTTTCTTT. It is translated as CAWIKDRVNTEAFF.

This clonotype has more than one count but fewer than ten. The chain recombines TRBV9 with TRBJ2-7; 10 bases map to TRBD2. Germline V gene data show CDR1 as SGDLS and CDR2 as YYNGEE. J gave up 4 bases and V 4 bases, and 8 bases lay outside the gene matches. The CDR3 runs 15 residues. DNA for the CDR3: TGTGCCAGCAGCCCTGGACTAGCGGAGAATTACGAGCAGTACTTC. It encodes CASSPGLAENYEQYF.

The chain uses TRBV7-2 and TRBJ2-4, with a tentative D call TRBD2 (5 bases). Germline V lookup: CDR1 SGHTA, CDR2 FQGNSA. The CDR3 has 13 residues. V lost 1 base, J lost 8 bases, and 9 bases lay in between. CDR3 sequence: CASSLGSRDIQYF. The CDR3 DNA reads as TGTGCCAGCAGCTTAGGGTCGCGGGACATTCAGTACTTC.

The chain employs TRBV4-3 and TRBJ1-1; possible D gene TRBD1, 5 bases. Between the trimmed V and J ends, which lost 2 bases and 5 bases, there was a span of 12 bases. Germline loops: CDR1 LGHNA, CDR2 YSLEER. The CDR3 runs to 14 residues. The CDR3 DNA sequence: TGCGCCAGCAGCCAATTGGGGCTGTGTACTGAAGCTTTCTTT. The encoded protein is CASSQLGLCTEAFF.

This clonotype appeared a few times. This chain links TRBV19 with TRBJ1-2; D may be TRBD1 (6 bases). The ends were cut back, 9 bases at V and 6 bases at J, with 20 bases in the middle. CDR3 length: 14 amino acids. Germline-derived CDR1 and CDR2 are LNHDA and SQIVND (reference sequence). The CDR3 here is CASSREGVMHGYTF. As DNA, the CDR3 is TGTGCCAGCTCCCGTGAGGGGGTTATGCATGGCTACACCTTC.

The chain combines TRBV20-1 with TRBJ2-1, with a weak D call TRBD1 (5 bases). In germline, CDR1 is DFQATT, CDR2 SNEGSKA (reference sequence). The CDR3 extends over 13 amino acids. With 6 bases removed from V and 5 bases from J, the gap between germline ends came to 14 bases. In DNA, the CDR3 is TGCAGTGCAAATCAGGGTTCGGACAATGAGCAGTTCTTC. Translated, it gives CSANQGSDNEQFF.

This clonotype showed up just a few times. The chain carries TRBV10-3 and TRBJ2-3; TRBD1 matches at 7 bases. The J segment lost 2 bases and the V segment lost 5 bases, leaving 10 bases of the junction unmatched. CDR3 length: 16 amino acids. Germline lookup yields CDR1 ENHRY and CDR2 SYGVKD. The CDR3 is CAISPTSGTVTDTQYF. The CDR3, as DNA: TGTGCCATCAGTCCGACCTCCGGGACAGTCACAGATACGCAGTATTTT.